This T cell receptor beta chain was captured in a study of blood T cells in healthy people across ages. The authors ran a second PCR of about 6 to 11 cycles using a sample-barcoded 5' primer and a J-beta primer mix. One entry per CDR3 protein results from TCRdb running MiXCR on the 5' RACE reads. The sample has 890,000 or so distinct CDR3 sequences, around two thirds seen once; the top ten hold roughly 26%. Comments on this clonotype: No antigen is known for it.

Findings and caveats of the study: Estimates of diversity drawn from one million T cells were considered underestimates. Unsorted PBMCs blocked a conclusive comparison of naive and antigen-experienced cells.

This CDR3 contains 15 residues. Germline V gene data show CDR1 as ENHRY and CDR2 as SYGVKD. V lost 4 bases and J lost 2; bases outside the gene matches: 3. The sample was blood. The TCR was taken from a man younger than 45 in good health. The V and J genes are TRBV10-3 and TRBJ2-1, with 9 nucleotides matching TRBD2. This CDR3 is CAISGASGAYNEQFF. In nucleotides, the CDR3 is TGTGCCATCAGTGGGGCTAGCGGGGCCTACAATGAGCAGTTCTTC.